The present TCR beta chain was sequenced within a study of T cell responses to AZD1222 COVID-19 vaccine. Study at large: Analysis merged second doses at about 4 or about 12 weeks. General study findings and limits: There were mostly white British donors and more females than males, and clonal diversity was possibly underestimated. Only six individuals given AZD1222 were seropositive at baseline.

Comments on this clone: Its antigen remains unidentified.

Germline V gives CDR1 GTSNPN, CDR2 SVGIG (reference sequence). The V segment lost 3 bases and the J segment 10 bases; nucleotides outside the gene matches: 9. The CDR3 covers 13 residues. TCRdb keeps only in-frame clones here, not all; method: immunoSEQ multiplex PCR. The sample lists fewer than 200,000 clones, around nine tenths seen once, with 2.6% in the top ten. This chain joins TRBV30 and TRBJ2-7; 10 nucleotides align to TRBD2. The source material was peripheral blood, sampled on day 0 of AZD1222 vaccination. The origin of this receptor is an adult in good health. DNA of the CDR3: TGTGCCTGGAGACCTAGGACTAGCGGAGTTCAGTACTTC. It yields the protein CAWRPRTSGVQYF.